This TCR beta chain was found in a study of blood T cells in healthy people across ages. Study outcomes and limitations: Long-lived donors exceeded aged donors in naive CD4+ cells and diversity.

PCR was performed a second time for about 7 to 11 cycles using a sample-barcoded 5' primer and a J-beta primer mix. TCRdb ran MiXCR on the 5' RACE reads and lists one entry per CDR3 protein. This table holds under 950,000 distinct CDR3 sequences, 20% to 25% found once. This clonotype was seen only a few times. The antigen remains undetermined. No fewer than 5.5 micrograms of total RNA were isolated from every sample. This TCR derives from a man aged 65 to 79 in good health. The sample taken for sequencing was blood.

The CDR3 region has the DNA TGCGCCAGCAGCTTGTCCGCTGTGAACACTGAAGCTTTCTTT. Amino acid sequence: CASSLSAVNTEAFF. The rearrangement joins TRBV5-1 to TRBJ1-1; D not certain. Germline V gene data show CDR1 as SGHRS and CDR2 as YFSETQ. The CDR3 totals 14 residues. V lost 1 base and J lost 0, with 7 bases in between.